This TCR beta chain was sequenced during a study of shared clonotypes between healthy human individuals. Overall study findings and caveats: Only blood was sampled, and tissue TCR repertoires likely differ from blood ones.

Libraries were prepared by immunoSEQ multiplex PCR; TCRdb keeps only in-frame clonotypes and omits some of them. The sample includes hundreds of thousands of clones, about 82% of them seen just once. Of note for this clone: What it binds is unknown.

V was clipped by 5 bases and J by 5 bases, with 22 bases between them. From germline, CDR1 is SEHNR and CDR2 FQNEAQ (reference sequence). CDR3 size: 17 residues. The sequencing sample was made of PBMCs. This TCR came from a woman aged 40 to 55 in good health. Some clones in this sample may be carry-over from other donors' samples. The V gene is TRBV7-9, the J gene TRBJ1-5, with D uncertain. CDR3 sequence: CASSSSAPGSIHQPQHF. DNA of the CDR3: TGTGCCAGCAGCAGCTCCGCTCCGGGAAGTATCCATCAGCCCCAGCATTTT.